The TCR beta chain under discussion was sequenced for a study of blood T cell repertoires in COVID-19. Profiled with immunoSEQ multiplex PCR; TCRdb holds only in-frame clones, not every one. The repertoire includes about 350,000 clones, 80% to 90% of them detected once, and less than 9% sits in the top ten. Between the trimmed V and J ends, which lost 4 bases and 4 bases, there was a span of 7 bases. Germline loops: CDR1 SGDLS, CDR2 YYNGEE. The CDR3 consists of 12 residues. This clonotype originated in a woman aged 60-75 years with COVID-19, enrolled during active disease. The rearrangement uses TRBV9 and TRBJ2-3, with unresolved D. Sequencing input: peripheral blood. CDR3 protein: CASSSSADTQYF. As DNA, the CDR3 is TGTGCCAGCAGCTCCTCGGCAGATACGCAGTATTTT.